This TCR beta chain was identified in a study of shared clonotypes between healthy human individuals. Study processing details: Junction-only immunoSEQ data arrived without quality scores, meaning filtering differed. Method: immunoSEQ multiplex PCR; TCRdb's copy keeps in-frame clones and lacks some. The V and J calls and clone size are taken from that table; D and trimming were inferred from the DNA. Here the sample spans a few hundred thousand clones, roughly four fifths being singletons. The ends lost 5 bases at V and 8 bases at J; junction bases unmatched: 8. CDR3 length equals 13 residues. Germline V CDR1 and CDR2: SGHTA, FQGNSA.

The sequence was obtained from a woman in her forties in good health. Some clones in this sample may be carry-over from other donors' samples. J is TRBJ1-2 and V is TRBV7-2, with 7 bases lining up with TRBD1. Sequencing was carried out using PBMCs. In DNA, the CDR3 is TGTGCCAGCAGCCCAGGGGGGTTGTTCGGCTACACCTTC. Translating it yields CASSPGGLFGYTF.